This passage covers 28 T cell receptor beta chains from one sample sequenced in a study of CD8 T cells in ankylosing spondylitis. MiXCR, run by TCRdb on the 5' RACE reads, gives a single entry per CDR3 protein. This sample has approximately 220,000 distinct CDR3 sequences, with over 9.5% found just once. Sample: blood, either unsorted or a sorted T cell fraction (not recorded which). The receptors were gathered from a male donor with ankylosing spondylitis or in good health (not recorded which).

There are many counts of this clonotype. This sequence joins TRBV5-1 and TRBJ1-1; possibly TRBD1 for D (5 bases). The ends were cut back, 2 bases at V and 0 bases at J, with 11 bases in the middle. From germline, CDR1 is SGHRS and CDR2 YFSETQ. The CDR3 extends over 15 amino acids. The CDR3 sequence: CASSFGGVMNTEAFF. The CDR3 DNA sequence: TGCGCCAGCAGCTTTGGAGGGGTAATGAACACTGAAGCTTTCTTT.

The table lists this clonotype with many counts. This sequence joins TRBV12-3 or TRBV12-4 and TRBJ1-3, with unresolved D. The CDR3 is made up of 15 amino acids. Trimming took 7 bases from V and 1 from J, leaving 14 bases between them. The CDR3 reads CASNPSQRSGNTIYF. The CDR3, as DNA: TGTGCCAGCAATCCCAGTCAACGGTCTGGAAACACCATATATTTT.

This clonotype showed up just a few times. V usage is TRBV12-5 and J usage is TRBJ2-5, with a possible D match to TRBD2 (7 bases). Germline V lookup: CDR1 LGHNT, CDR2 FRNRAP. The CDR3 runs to 14 residues. V dropped 5 bases and J dropped 5 bases, with 15 bases sitting between them. The CDR3 coding sequence is TGTGCTAGTGGTCCCGGGGGGCGCGGGGAGACCCAGTACTTC. As protein: CASGPGGRGETQYF.

This clonotype was seen a few times. The CDR3 loop is CASSYRQARDEQFF. For the CDR3, the DNA is TGCGCCAGCAGCTACCGACAGGCCCGGGATGAGCAGTTCTTC. V usage is TRBV5-1 and J usage is TRBJ2-1; maybe TRBD1 (6 bases). CDR3 length: 14 amino acids. Per germline, CDR1 SGHRS and CDR2 YFSETQ. V shed 3 bases and J shed 8 bases, with 15 bases lying between them.

This clonotype was seen many times. DNA for the CDR3: TGTGCCAGCAGTTATGAAGGGATGAACACTGAAGCTTTCTTT. Translation gives CASSYEGMNTEAFF. The chain uses TRBV6-5 and TRBJ1-1; no clear D. The V end was cut by 3 bases, the J end by 0 bases, with 8 bases between. The CDR3 length is 14 residues. In germline, CDR1 is MNHEY, CDR2 SVGAGI.

This clonotype was picked up a small number of times. The V call is TRBV7-8, the J call TRBJ2-1; 8 bases are a match to TRBD2. From germline, CDR1 is SGHVS and CDR2 FQNEAQ. V gave up 8 bases and J gave up 5 bases; unmatched junction bases: 11. The CDR3 spans 15 residues. The CDR3 DNA follows: TGTGCCAGCGGGCGCGGGGGGCTCCCTGACAATGAGCAGTTCTTC. It is translated as CASGRGGLPDNEQFF.

The rearrangement links TRBV20-1 to TRBJ1-1, with a possible D match to TRBD1 (5 bases). Germline CDR1 is DFQATT and CDR2 is SNEGSKA (reference sequence). Trimming removed 3 bases at V and 3 bases at J, with 14 bases between. The CDR3 is 14 residues long. CDR3 sequence: CSASERGRDTEAFF. CDR3 DNA: TGCAGTGCTAGCGAACGGGGCCGGGACACTGAAGCTTTCTTT.

The CDR3 is CASSLLTGQNTEAFF. The CDR3 DNA is TGTGCCAGCAGCCTCCTGACAGGGCAGAACACTGAAGCTTTCTTT. This chain joins TRBV11-2 and TRBJ1-1; 7 bases align to TRBD1. Germline V CDR1 and CDR2: SGHAT, FQNNGV. The CDR3 has 15 residues. J lost 1 base, V lost 5 bases, and 7 bases had no gene match.

This clonotype showed up just a few times. V is TRBV10-3 and J is TRBJ1-2; 8 bases agree with TRBD1. Germline lookup yields CDR1 ENHRY and CDR2 SYGVKD. V lost 10 bases and J lost 6; bases outside the gene matches: 7. The CDR3 is 12 amino acids. CDR3 DNA sequence: TGTGCCACGAGAGACAGGGGCGATGGCTACACCTTC. It encodes CATRDRGDGYTF.

The chain employs TRBV2 and TRBJ2-3; D might be TRBD1 or TRBD2, each matching 7 bases. This CDR3 is 19 amino acids long. Trimming removed 4 bases from V and 0 bases from J, with 23 bases in between. Per germline, CDR1 SNHLY and CDR2 FYNNEI. The CDR3 sequence is CASSGPRGGDLLSTDTQYF. The CDR3 nucleotides read TGTGCCAGCAGTGGCCCCAGGGGGGGTGACTTACTTAGCACAGATACGCAGTATTTT.

This clonotype was seen repeatedly, ten times or more. CDR3 nucleotide sequence: TGTGCCAGCAGCTTAGGAGGGGTTGGGAGCGAGCAGTACTTC. Protein product: CASSLGGVGSEQYF. V is TRBV7-8 and J is TRBJ2-7, with D perhaps being TRBD1 or TRBD2 (5 bases each). The CDR3 has 14 amino acids. The V end was cut by 1 base, the J end by 6 bases, with 13 bases between. From germline, CDR1 is SGHVS and CDR2 FQNEAQ.

In this sample, this clonotype turned up a few times. The chain joins TRBV3-1 to TRBJ1-2; 11 positions agree with TRBD1. Germline V gives CDR1 LGHDT, CDR2 YNNKEL (reference sequence). J was trimmed by 5 bases and V by 6 bases; bases with no gene match: 5. This CDR3 comprises 14 residues. The chain's CDR3 is CASRGTGGLYGYTF. CDR3 bases: TGTGCCAGCAGGGGGACAGGGGGACTATATGGCTACACCTTC.

This clonotype was seen only a few times. The chain is built from TRBV20-1 and TRBJ2-7; 8 bases agree with TRBD1. Germline values: CDR1 DFQATT, CDR2 SNEGSKA (reference sequence). Losses at the gene ends were 1 base for V and 7 bases for J; bases not matched to a gene: 9. The CDR3 extends over 14 amino acids. CDR3 coding DNA: TGCAGTGCTAGAGCCGGACAGGGTGGGCTAGAGCAGTACTTC. It yields the protein CSARAGQGGLEQYF.

This clonotype was recorded a few times. The gene calls are TRBV20-1 and TRBJ2-3; the D is unclear. With 1 base removed from V and 0 bases from J, the gap between germline ends came to 14 bases. Germline V gene data show CDR1 as DFQATT and CDR2 as SNEGSKA (reference sequence). The CDR3 sequence is 16 residues long. CDR3: CSARVPLGSSTDTQYF. CDR3 DNA sequence: TGCAGTGCTAGAGTCCCTCTAGGCTCTAGCACAGATACGCAGTATTTT.

The rearrangement uses TRBV24-1 and TRBJ2-1; 12 positions match TRBD2. The trim removed 5 bases at V and 7 bases at J, leaving 8 bases unmatched. CDR3 size: 16 residues. The germline CDR1 and CDR2 sequences are KGHDR and SFDVKD. As DNA, the CDR3 is TGTGCCACCAGTGCCCGACTAGCGGGGGTGAGTAATGAGCAGTTCTTC. As protein: CATSARLAGVSNEQFF.

Many counts were recorded for this clonotype. The chain joins TRBV20-1 to TRBJ2-7, with unresolved D. Between the trimmed V and J ends, which lost 0 bases and 4 bases, there was a span of 7 bases. This CDR3 comprises 12 residues. Germline CDR1 DFQATT, CDR2 SNEGSKA (reference sequence). The CDR3 region has the DNA TGCAGTGCTAGAGATAGGGATTACGAGCAGTACTTC. Translated: CSARDRDYEQYF.

This clonotype was detected many times. The rearrangement joins TRBV12-3 or TRBV12-4 to TRBJ1-5, with D possibly matching TRBD1 (5 bases). The germline V and J ends were trimmed by 2 bases and 0 bases, with 8 bases remaining between them. CDR3 length: 15 amino acids. The CDR3 sequence: CASSLLTDSNQPQHF. CDR3 DNA sequence: TGTGCCAGCAGTTTATTGACAGATAGCAATCAGCCCCAGCATTTT.

This clonotype appeared many times. The chain uses TRBV7-2 and TRBJ1-6; TRBD1 matches 10 bases. The length of the CDR3 is 14 residues. Germline values: CDR1 SGHTA, CDR2 FQGNSA. Losses at the gene ends were 4 bases for V and 8 bases for J; bases not matched to a gene: 2. This CDR3 is CASSWGQGYSPLHF. As DNA, the CDR3 is TGTGCCAGCAGCTGGGGACAGGGGTATTCACCCCTCCACTTT.

The CDR3 here is CASTDAGFGYTF. CDR3 DNA: TGTGCCAGCACCGATGCGGGCTTTGGCTACACCTTC. The chain has TRBV28 and TRBJ1-2; D is uncertain. The CDR3 runs to 12 residues. Germline values: CDR1 MDHEN, CDR2 SYDVKM. Trimming took 7 bases from V and 7 from J, leaving 13 bases between them.

Ten or more counts support this clonotype. The chain carries TRBV12-3 or TRBV12-4 and TRBJ2-5; TRBD1 is a possible D gene (6 bases). V gave up 6 bases and J gave up 2 bases, with 13 bases separating them. The CDR3 has 14 amino acids. CDR3 residues: CASRRRTAQETQYF. The CDR3 bases are TGTGCCAGCAGACGAAGGACAGCGCAAGAGACCCAGTACTTC.

This clonotype came up many times. The V and J genes are TRBV2 and TRBJ2-3; D not certain. V lost 1 base and J 4 bases, leaving 6 bases between the germline ends. In germline, CDR1 is SNHLY, CDR2 FYNNEI. This CDR3 has 13 residues. The CDR3 bases are TGTGCCAGCAGTGAAGGGCGGCCAGATACGCAGTATTTT. This translates into CASSEGRPDTQYF.

This clonotype was counted between two and nine times. The V gene is TRBV7-2, the J gene TRBJ2-1; 7 bases align to TRBD2. V dropped 0 bases and J dropped 8; count of bases not matched to a gene: 13. Germline lookup yields CDR1 SGHTA and CDR2 FQGNSA. The CDR3 has 17 residues. CDR3 DNA: TGTGCCAGCAGCTTAGCGCCATCAGCGGGGTTACCCTATGAGCAGTTCTTC. It specifies CASSLAPSAGLPYEQFF.

This clonotype was counted at least ten times. This rearrangement joins TRBV20-1 to TRBJ1-1, with 11 bases identical to TRBD1. Germline assignment: CDR1 DFQATT and CDR2 SNEGSKA (reference sequence). This CDR3 is built from 15 residues. V lost 6 bases to trimming and J lost 4 bases; unmatched junction nucleotides: 10. The CDR3 sequence is CSAPGQGARATEAFF. In nucleotides, the CDR3 is TGCAGTGCGCCAGGACAGGGGGCGAGGGCCACTGAAGCTTTCTTT.

This clonotype turned up a few times. This chain uses TRBV18 with TRBJ2-3; 8 bases match TRBD1. Trimming removed 3 bases from V and 0 bases from J; junction bases left unmatched: 5. Germline values: CDR1 KGHSH, CDR2 LQKENI. The CDR3 consists of 16 residues. The CDR3 protein is CASSPQGARSTDTQYF. The CDR3 DNA reads as TGTGCCAGCTCACCTCAGGGGGCCCGGAGCACAGATACGCAGTATTTT.

This clonotype has just a few counts. The chain combines TRBV3-1 with TRBJ2-4; 11 bases are shared with TRBD2. J gave up 1 base and V 0 bases, and 11 bases lay outside the gene matches. The CDR3 runs to 20 residues. The germline V gene encodes CDR1 LGHDT and CDR2 YNNKEL (reference sequence). This chain's CDR3 is CASSQEGVSGGAPAKNIQYF. CDR3 DNA sequence: TGTGCCAGCAGCCAAGAGGGTGTTAGCGGGGGGGCCCCGGCCAAAAACATTCAGTACTTC.

There are many counts of this clonotype. This chain links TRBV20-1 with TRBJ2-5, with TRBD1 matching over 8 bases. The CDR3 sequence is 14 residues long. In germline, CDR1 is DFQATT, CDR2 SNEGSKA (reference sequence). V dropped 2 bases and J dropped 2; count of bases not matched to a gene: 4. CDR3 nucleotide sequence: TGCAGTGCTAGACAAGGGACAGGACAAGAGACCCAGTACTTC. This translates into CSARQGTGQETQYF.

This clonotype was observed many times. The chain recombines TRBV4-2 with TRBJ2-2; no clear D. Germline V gene data show CDR1 as LGHNA and CDR2 as YNFKEQ. This CDR3 has 14 residues. V lost 0 bases to trimming and J lost 7 bases, with 9 bases between them. The CDR3 DNA sequence: TGTGCCAGCAGCCAAGATGCCCGCGGCGGGGAGCTGTTTTTT. The encoded protein is CASSQDARGGELFF.

The sample holds many counts of this clonotype. The genes are TRBV12-3 or TRBV12-4 and TRBJ2-5; 9 bases agree with TRBD1. The J segment lost 2 bases and the V segment lost 6 bases, leaving 4 bases of the junction unmatched. CDR3 size: 14 residues. Written as DNA, the CDR3 is TGTGCCAGCAGCCGCGACAGGGGGCAAGAGACCCAGTACTTC. Its translation is CASSRDRGQETQYF.